A single sample gave rise to the 14 T cell receptor beta chains below, sequenced in a study of blood T cell repertoires in COVID-19. Only in-frame clones appear in the TCRdb table, and some are missing; sequencing was by immunoSEQ multiplex PCR. The sample yields some 700,000 clones, approximately 90% seen once. Sample: peripheral blood. The receptors come from a woman aged 18-29 years with acute or convalescent COVID-19.

This chain connects TRBV3-1 (or the pseudogene TRBV3-2) to TRBJ2-2; D unresolved. This CDR3 is 16 amino acids long. Germline CDR1 reads LGHDT; CDR2 reads YNNKEL (reference sequence). V lost 0 bases and J 1 base, leaving 9 bases between the germline ends. CDR3 coding DNA: TGTGCCAGCAGCCAAGATTATCCGGGGAACACCGGGGAGCTGTTTTTT. Translating it yields CASSQDYPGNTGELFF.

The genes are TRBV29-1 and TRBJ1-4; D perhaps matches TRBD1 (6 bases). Germline assignment: CDR1 SQVTM and CDR2 ANQGSEA. Trimming pared 7 bases from V and 4 bases from J, leaving 19 bases between. The length of the CDR3 is 15 residues. CDR3 nucleotide sequence: TGCAGCGCTAGGGGTGTGGGGGCCGATAATGAAAAACTGTTTTTT. Protein product: CSARGVGADNEKLFF.

The rearrangement uses TRBV27 and TRBJ1-1; D unclear. Germline-derived CDR1 and CDR2 are MNHEY and SMNVEV (reference sequence). V gave up 6 bases and J gave up 4 bases, with 6 bases separating them. This CDR3 has 11 residues. The CDR3 region has the DNA TGTGCCAGCAGCTCCCCCACTGAAGCTTTCTTT. Its translation is CASSSPTEAFF.

The V call is TRBV19, the J call TRBJ2-7; D perhaps matches TRBD2 (5 bases). Deletions cut 2 bases from V and 4 bases from J, with 12 bases between. The CDR3 covers 14 residues. Per germline, CDR1 LNHDA and CDR2 SQIVND (reference sequence). In DNA form, the CDR3 reads TGTGCCAGTAGTATAAATTCCGGGAATTACGAGCAGTACTTC. Translation: CASSINSGNYEQYF. Supplemented by reference TRBV19 and TRBJ2-7, the full variable domain reads DGGITQSPKYLFRKEGQNVTLSCEQNLNHDAMYWYRQDPGQGLRLIYYSQIVNDFQKGDIAEGYSVSREKKESFPLTVTSAQKNPTAFYLCASSINSGNYEQYFGPGTRLTVT.

This sequence joins TRBV29-1 and TRBJ1-2; TRBD1 agrees at 9 bases. This CDR3 contains 11 residues. V was pared by 8 bases and J by 8 bases, with 6 bases of the junction left unmatched. Looked up from germline, CDR1 is SQVTM and CDR2 is ANQGSEA. The CDR3 DNA sequence: TGCAGCCTTGGACAGGGGAAGGGCTACACCTTC. Translated: CSLGQGKGYTF.

The rearrangement links TRBV4-1 to TRBJ2-7; D gene uncertain. Germline V gene lookup returns CDR1 MGHRA and CDR2 YSYEKL. This CDR3 region has 14 residues. Trimming shortened V by 4 bases and J by 5 bases, and 15 bases separated the two germline ends. The CDR3 coding sequence is TGCGCCAGCAGCCCGACTCATTTCCCCGACGAGCAGTACTTC. Translated, it gives CASSPTHFPDEQYF.

The chain employs TRBV11-2 and TRBJ1-2; maybe TRBD1 (6 bases). The CDR3 covers 16 residues. Deletions cut 0 bases from V and 5 bases from J, with 16 bases between. Germline V lookup: CDR1 SGHAT, CDR2 FQNNGV. CDR3 protein: CASSLDPRDNRYGYTF. The CDR3 nucleotides read TGTGCCAGCAGCTTAGATCCCCGGGACAATAGGTATGGCTACACCTTC.

This chain joins TRBV6-5 and TRBJ1-2; TRBD1 is a possible D gene (5 bases). The CDR3 extends over 15 amino acids. Between the trimmed V and J ends, which lost 5 bases and 0 bases, there was a span of 13 bases. Germline CDR1 and CDR2: MNHEY and SVGAGI. CDR3 sequence: CASSRVGEANYGYTF. DNA of the CDR3: TGTGCCAGCAGTCGGGTAGGGGAAGCTAACTATGGCTACACCTTC.

This rearrangement joins TRBV23-1 to TRBJ1-5, with D maybe TRBD1 (6 bases). TRBV23-1 is reported as an ORF; its role is uncertain. The CDR3 is 17 residues long. V was pared by 0 bases and J by 6 bases, with 18 bases between. CDR3 loop: CASSQSFPRGAAQPQHF. CDR3 nucleotides: TGCGCCAGCAGTCAATCGTTTCCCCGGGGGGCCGCTCAGCCCCAGCATTTT.

J is TRBJ1-1 and V is TRBV6-2 or TRBV6-3; D is ambiguous. The CDR3 covers 14 residues. Trimming left V 7 bases short and J 0 bases short, with 12 bases between. The germline gives CDR1 MNHEY, CDR2 SVGEGT. As DNA, the CDR3 is TGTGCCAGCATCCCCCGAGGTTTGAACACTGAAGCTTTCTTT. Its translation: CASIPRGLNTEAFF.

V usage is TRBV5-4 and J usage is TRBJ2-7; maybe TRBD1 (6 bases). The CDR3 is made up of 13 amino acids. Per germline, CDR1 SGHNT and CDR2 YYREEE (reference sequence). V was cut by 0 bases and J by 4 bases, with 8 bases left in between. The CDR3 DNA follows: TGTGCCAGCAGCTTGGCTGGGACATACGAGCAGTACTTC. It yields the protein CASSLAGTYEQYF.

The chain joins TRBV4-3 to TRBJ2-7; 9 nucleotides line up with TRBD1. This CDR3 has 16 amino acids. J was trimmed by 5 bases and V by 1 base; bases with no gene match: 9. From germline, CDR1 is LGHNA and CDR2 YSLEER. The DNA of the CDR3 is TGCGCCAGCAGCCAAGCCAGCTGGACAGGGGTCGACGAGCAGTACTTC. This sequence encodes CASSQASWTGVDEQYF.

This chain joins TRBV10-3 and TRBJ1-5; no clear D. The germline CDR1 and CDR2 sequences are ENHRY and SYGVKD. The length of the CDR3 is 13 residues. V lost 0 bases to trimming and J lost 8 bases, with 8 bases between them. CDR3 sequence: CAISESGVEPQHF. CDR3 DNA sequence: TGTGCCATCAGTGAGTCCGGGGTTGAGCCCCAGCATTTT.

This sequence joins TRBV7-8 and TRBJ2-1, with D maybe TRBD2 (5 bases). CDR3 length: 14 residues. Germline assignment: CDR1 SGHVS and CDR2 FQNEAQ. Deletions cut 6 bases from V and 4 bases from J, with 13 bases between. CDR3 protein: CASSHIATYNEQFF. In DNA, the CDR3 is TGTGCCAGCAGTCACATAGCGACTTACAATGAGCAGTTCTTC.